This T cell receptor (beta chain) was recovered during a study of PD-1 blockade in mismatch repair-deficient tumors. Study-wide context: All were previously treated, progressing patients with some twelve mismatch repair-deficient cancer types.

The data were produced by immunoSEQ multiplex PCR, yet TCRdb's version contains in-frame clones alone and is incomplete. The table records 120,000 or so clones, more than 70% of them present only once. CDR1 and CDR2 (germline): SGHDT, YYEEEE. The CDR3 is made up of 15 amino acids. Unmatched junction bases numbered 3, after V lost 3 bases and J lost 4 bases. As regards this clone: The antigen remains undetermined.

General study findings and limits: Tumor-resident clones, often absent from pretreatment blood, expanded after pembrolizumab and then contracted.

The material sequenced was peripheral blood, taken approximately 71 weeks after starting pembrolizumab. This clonotype was sampled from an adult with mismatch repair-deficient cancer. The chain employs TRBV5-6 and TRBJ2-6; 8 nucleotides align to TRBD1. CDR3 sequence: CASSSGTGGANVLTF. The CDR3 coding sequence is TGTGCCAGCAGCTCAGGGACAGGAGGGGCCAACGTCCTGACTTTC.